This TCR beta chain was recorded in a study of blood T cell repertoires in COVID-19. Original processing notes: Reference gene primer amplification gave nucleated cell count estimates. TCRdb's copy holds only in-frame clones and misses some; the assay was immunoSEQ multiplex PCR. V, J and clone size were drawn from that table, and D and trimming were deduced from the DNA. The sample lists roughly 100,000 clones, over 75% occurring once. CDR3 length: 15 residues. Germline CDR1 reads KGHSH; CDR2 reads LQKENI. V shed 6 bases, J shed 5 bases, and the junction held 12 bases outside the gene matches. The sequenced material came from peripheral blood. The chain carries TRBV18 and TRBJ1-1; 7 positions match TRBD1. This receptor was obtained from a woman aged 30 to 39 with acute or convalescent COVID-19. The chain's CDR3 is CASSPRTGLATEAFF. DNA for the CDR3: TGTGCCAGCTCCCCTAGGACAGGCTTGGCGACTGAAGCTTTCTTT.